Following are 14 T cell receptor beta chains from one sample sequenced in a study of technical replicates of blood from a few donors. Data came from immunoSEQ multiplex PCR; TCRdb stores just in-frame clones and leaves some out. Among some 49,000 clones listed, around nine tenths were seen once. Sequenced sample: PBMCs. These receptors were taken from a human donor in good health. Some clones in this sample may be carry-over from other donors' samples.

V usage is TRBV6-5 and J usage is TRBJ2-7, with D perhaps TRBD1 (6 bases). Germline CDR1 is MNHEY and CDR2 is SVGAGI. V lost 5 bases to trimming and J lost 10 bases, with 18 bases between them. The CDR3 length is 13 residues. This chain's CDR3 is CASSNPLQGGQYF. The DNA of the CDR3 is TGTGCCAGCAGTAACCCTCTCCAAGGGGGTCAGTACTTC.

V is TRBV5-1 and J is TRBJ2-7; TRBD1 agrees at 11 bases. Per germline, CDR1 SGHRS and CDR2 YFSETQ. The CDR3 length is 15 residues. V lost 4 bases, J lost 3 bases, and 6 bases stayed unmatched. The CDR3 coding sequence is TGCGCCAGCAGCCCGGTGGGACAGGGGGGCTACGAGCAGTACTTC. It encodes CASSPVGQGGYEQYF. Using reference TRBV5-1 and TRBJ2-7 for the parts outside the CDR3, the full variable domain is KAGVTQTPRYLIKTRGQQVTLSCSPISGHRSVSWYQQTPGQGLQFLFEYFSETQRNKGNFPGRFSGRQFSNSRSEMNVSTLELGDSALYLCASSPVGQGGYEQYFGPGTRLTVT.

CDR3 residues: CASSRTGDDYGYTF. DNA of the CDR3: TGCGCCAGCAGCAGGACAGGGGACGACTATGGCTACACCTTC. The chain recombines TRBV4-3 with TRBJ1-2; 9 bases agree with TRBD1. CDR1 and CDR2 (germline): LGHNA, YSLEER. V was pared by 5 bases and J by 3 bases, with 4 bases of the junction left unmatched. This CDR3 comprises 14 residues.

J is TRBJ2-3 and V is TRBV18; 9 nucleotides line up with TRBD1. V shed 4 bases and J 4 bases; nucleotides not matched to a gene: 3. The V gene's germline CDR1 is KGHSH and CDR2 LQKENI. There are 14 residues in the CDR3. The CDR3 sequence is CASSRDRVADTQYF. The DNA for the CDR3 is TGTGCCAGCTCACGGGACAGGGTTGCAGATACGCAGTATTTT.

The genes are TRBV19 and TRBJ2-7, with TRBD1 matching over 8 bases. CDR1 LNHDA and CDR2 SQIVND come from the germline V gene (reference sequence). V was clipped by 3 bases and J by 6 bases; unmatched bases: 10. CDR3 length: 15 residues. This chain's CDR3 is CASSIRYQGAFEQYF. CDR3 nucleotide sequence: TGTGCCAGTAGTATCCGATACCAGGGGGCGTTCGAGCAGTACTTC.

The CDR3 reads CAWSVAGPRGGELFF. The DNA of the CDR3 is TGTGCCTGGAGTGTAGCGGGACCCCGGGGCGGGGAGCTGTTTTTT. V is TRBV30 and J is TRBJ2-2; 7 bases map to TRBD2. J gave up 7 bases and V 0 bases, and 8 bases lay outside the gene matches. Germline CDR1 GTSNPN, CDR2 SVGIG (reference sequence). The CDR3 is made up of 15 amino acids.

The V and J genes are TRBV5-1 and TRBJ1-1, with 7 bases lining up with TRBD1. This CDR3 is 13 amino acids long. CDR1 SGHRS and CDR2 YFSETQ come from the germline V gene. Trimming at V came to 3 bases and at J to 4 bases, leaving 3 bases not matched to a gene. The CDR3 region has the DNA TGCGCCAGCAGCTCGACAGGGCTCACTGAAGCTTTCTTT. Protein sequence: CASSSTGLTEAFF.

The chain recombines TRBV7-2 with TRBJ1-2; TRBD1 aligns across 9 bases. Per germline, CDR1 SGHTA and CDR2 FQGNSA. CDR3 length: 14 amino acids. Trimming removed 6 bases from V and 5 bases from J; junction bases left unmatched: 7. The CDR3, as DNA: TGTGCCAGCAGATCGACCGGGACAGGGTATGGCTACACCTTC. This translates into CASRSTGTGYGYTF. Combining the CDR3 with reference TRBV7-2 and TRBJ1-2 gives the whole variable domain GAGVSQSPSNKVTEKGKDVELRCDPISGHTALYWYRQSLGQGLEFLIYFQGNSAPDKSGLPSDRFSAERTGGSVSTLTIQRTQQEDSAVYLCASRSTGTGYGYTFGSGTRLTVV.

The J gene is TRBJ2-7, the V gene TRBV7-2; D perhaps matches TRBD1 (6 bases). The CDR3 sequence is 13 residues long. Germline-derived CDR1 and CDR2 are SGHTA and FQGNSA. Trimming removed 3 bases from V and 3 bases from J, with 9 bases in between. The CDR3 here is CASSFGQNYEQYF. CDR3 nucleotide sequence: TGTGCCAGCAGCTTCGGACAGAACTACGAGCAGTACTTC.

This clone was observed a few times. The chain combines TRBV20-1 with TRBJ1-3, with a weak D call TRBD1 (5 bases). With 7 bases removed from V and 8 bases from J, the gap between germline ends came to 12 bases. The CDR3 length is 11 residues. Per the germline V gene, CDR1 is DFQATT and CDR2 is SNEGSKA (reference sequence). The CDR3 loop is CSGTTGDTIYF. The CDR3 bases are TGCAGTGGGACTACGGGGGACACCATATATTTT.

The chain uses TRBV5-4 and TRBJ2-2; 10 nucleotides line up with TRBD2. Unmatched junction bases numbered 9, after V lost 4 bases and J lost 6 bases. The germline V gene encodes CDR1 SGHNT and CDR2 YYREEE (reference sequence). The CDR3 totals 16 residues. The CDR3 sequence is CASSPGLAGAAGELFF. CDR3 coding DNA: TGTGCCAGCAGCCCGGGCCTAGCGGGAGCGGCCGGGGAGCTGTTTTTT. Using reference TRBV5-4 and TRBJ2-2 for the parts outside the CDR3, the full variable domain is ETGVTQSPTHLIKTRGQQVTLRCSSQSGHNTVSWYQQALGQGPQFIFQYYREEENGRGNFPPRFSGLQFPNYSSELNVNALELDDSALYLCASSPGLAGAAGELFFGEGSRLTVL.

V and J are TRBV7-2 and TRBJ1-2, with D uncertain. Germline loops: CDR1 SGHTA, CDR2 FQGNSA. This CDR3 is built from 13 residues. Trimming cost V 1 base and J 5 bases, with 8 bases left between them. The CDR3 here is CASSLDIQYGYTF. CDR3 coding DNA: TGTGCCAGCAGCTTAGATATTCAGTATGGCTACACCTTC. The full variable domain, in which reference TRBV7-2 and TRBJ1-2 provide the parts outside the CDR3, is GAGVSQSPSNKVTEKGKDVELRCDPISGHTALYWYRQSLGQGLEFLIYFQGNSAPDKSGLPSDRFSAERTGGSVSTLTIQRTQQEDSAVYLCASSLDIQYGYTFGSGTRLTVV.

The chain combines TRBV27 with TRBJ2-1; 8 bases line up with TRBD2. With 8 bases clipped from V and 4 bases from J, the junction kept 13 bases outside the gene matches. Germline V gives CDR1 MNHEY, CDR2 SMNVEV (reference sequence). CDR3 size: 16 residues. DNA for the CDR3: TGTGCCAGCCACAAAGGGGCGGGAGGCCAATACAATGAGCAGTTCTTC. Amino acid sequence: CASHKGAGGQYNEQFF.

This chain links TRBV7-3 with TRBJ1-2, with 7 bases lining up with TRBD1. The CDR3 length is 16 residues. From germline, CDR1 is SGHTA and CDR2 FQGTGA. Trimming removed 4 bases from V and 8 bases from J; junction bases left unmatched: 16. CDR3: CASSSFYGTDYTGYTF. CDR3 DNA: TGTGCCAGCAGCTCATTTTATGGGACAGATTATACGGGCTACACCTTC.